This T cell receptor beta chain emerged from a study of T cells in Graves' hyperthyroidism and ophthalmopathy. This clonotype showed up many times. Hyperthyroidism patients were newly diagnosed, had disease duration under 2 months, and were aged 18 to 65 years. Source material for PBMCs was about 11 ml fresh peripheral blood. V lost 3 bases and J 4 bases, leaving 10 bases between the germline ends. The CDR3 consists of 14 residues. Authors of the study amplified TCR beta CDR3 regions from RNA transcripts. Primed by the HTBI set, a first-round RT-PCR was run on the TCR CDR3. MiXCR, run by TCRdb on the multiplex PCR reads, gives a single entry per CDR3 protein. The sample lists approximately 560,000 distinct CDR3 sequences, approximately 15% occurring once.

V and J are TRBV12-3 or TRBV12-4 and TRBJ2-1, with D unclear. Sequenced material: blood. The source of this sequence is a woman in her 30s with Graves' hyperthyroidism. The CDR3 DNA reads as TGTGCCAGCAGTTTTCCGTCAGTTTACAATGAGCAGTTCTTC. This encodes CASSFPSVYNEQFF.